Here is one T cell receptor beta chain with its context. Clones were read by immunoSEQ multiplex PCR, and TCRdb kept only the in-frame ones, dropping some. The sample holds some 64,000 clones, approximately 85% seen once. Germline lookup yields CDR1 SGHTA and CDR2 FQGTGA. This CDR3 has 14 residues. The V end lost 2 bases, the J end lost 2 bases, and 6 bases lay between the germline ends. This sample is part of a study of blood T cell repertoires in COVID-19. This clonotype was obtained from a man in his fifties or sixties with active COVID-19. This rearrangement joins TRBV7-3 to TRBJ2-2, with D possibly TRBD1 on 5 matching bases. Source material: peripheral blood. The CDR3 loop reads CASSLQGNTGELFF. In DNA form, the CDR3 reads TGTGCCAGCAGCTTACAGGGAAACACCGGGGAGCTGTTTTTT.